Listed below are T cell receptor beta chains from one sample, sequenced in a study of blood T cell repertoires in COVID-19. The data were produced by immunoSEQ multiplex PCR, yet TCRdb's version contains in-frame clones alone and is incomplete. This table holds under 250,000 clones, 80% to 90% found once. The sequencing input was peripheral blood. The receptors stem from a man aged 45-60 years with acute or convalescent COVID-19. CDR3s include the opening cysteine and the closing phenylalanine or tryptophan. A D gene is named only where the DNA matches it firmly. A clone size is listed for some rows: how often the clone was seen (once, few, many), or a class if it is expanded.

size | J | D | V | DNA | CDR3
. | TRBJ1-2 | TRBD1 | TRBV5-1 | TGCGCCAGCAGCTTGGAAGGCAGGGGGCAGGCTGGCTACACCTTC | CASSLEGRGQAGYTF
. | TRBJ2-3 | TRBD1 | TRBV15 | TGTGCCACCAGCAGAGTCCATACAGGGGTATCCGCAGATACGCAGTATTTT | CATSRVHTGVSADTQYF
few | TRBJ2-5 | TRBD2 | TRBV9 | TGTGCCAGCAGCCTAGGAGATAGCGGGGGATCAGAGACCCAGTACTTC | CASSLGDSGGSETQYF
few | TRBJ1-1 | . | TRBV5-5 | TGTGCCAGCAACCCTGAGGGGGCTGAAGCTTTCTTT | CASNPEGAEAFF
once | TRBJ1-2 | . | TRBV19 | TGTGCCAGTAGTTTGGGAGCTAACTATGGCTACACCTTC | CASSLGANYGYTF
. | TRBJ2-3 | . | TRBV6-6 | TGTGCCAGCAGTTACAGGGGAACCACAGATACGCAGTATTTT | CASSYRGTTDTQYF
. | TRBJ2-7 | . | TRBV11-2 | TGTGCCAGCAGCTTAAACGGAGTATACGAGCAGTACTTC | CASSLNGVYEQYF
. | TRBJ2-5 | . | TRBV30 | TGTGCCTGGACTATGGGAGTCCAAGAGACCCAGTACTTC | CAWTMGVQETQYF
few | TRBJ2-7 | TRBD2 | TRBV5-1 | TGCGCCAGCAGCTTGACGGGAGGGGACTACGAGCAGTACTTC | CASSLTGGDYEQYF
. | TRBJ1-1 | TRBD1 | TRBV7-9 | TGTGCCAGCAGCTCACAGGGGCTTGAAGCTTTCTTT | CASSSQGLEAFF
. | TRBJ1-2 | . | TRBV5-1 | TGCGCCAGCAGCTTGGGCACAGGGATCGGTGGCTACACCTTC | CASSLGTGIGGYTF
. | TRBJ2-3 | . | TRBV7-9 | TGTGCCAGCAGCCCGAAAATCAGGGTCACAGATACGCAGTATTTT | CASSPKIRVTDTQYF
. | TRBJ2-1 | TRBD2 | TRBV11-3 | TGTGCCAGCAGCTTAAGACTAGCGGGTCCCAATGAGCAGTTCTTC | CASSLRLAGPNEQFF
. | TRBJ2-1 | . | TRBV7-9 | TGTGCCAGCAGTAGGAGTCACAATGAGCAGTTCTTC | CASSRSHNEQFF
. | TRBJ1-6 | . | TRBV10-3 | TGTGCCGCAGGGAAACAGGAGGGTAATTCACCCCTCCACTTT | CAAGKQEGNSPLHF
. | TRBJ1-5 | TRBD1 | TRBV5-6 | TGTGCCAGCAGCTTGGACAGGGGGGGCAATCAGCCCCAGCATTTT | CASSLDRGGNQPQHF
. | TRBJ1-5 | TRBD1 | TRBV5-1 | TGCGCCAGCAGCTTGGGACAGGGGGGGCAGCCCCAGCATTTT | CASSLGQGGQPQHF
. | TRBJ2-5 | . | TRBV5-5 | TGTGCCAGCAGCTTGTTTTGGACAGAGTTCGGAGAGACCCAGTACTTC | CASSLFWTEFGETQYF
. | TRBJ1-1 | . | TRBV6-5 | TGTGCCAGCAGTTCCTCTTTTGGGAGACCGGCTTTCTTT | CASSSSFGRPAFF
. | TRBJ2-3 | . | TRBV5-1 | TGCGCCAGCAGCTTAGGGGGGGCAGATACGCAGTATTTT | CASSLGGADTQYF
once | TRBJ2-3 | . | TRBV7-3 | TGTGCCAGCAGCTTAATTGGGACCGGGACACCCGATACGCAGTATTTT | CASSLIGTGTPDTQYF
. | TRBJ2-2 | TRBD1 | TRBV2 | TGTGCCAGCAGCGGGACAGTAAACACCGGGGAGCTGTTTTTT | CASSGTVNTGELFF
. | TRBJ2-4 | . | TRBV5-4 | TGTGCCAGCAGCACCCCACTTACTAGCAACGAAAACATTCAGTACTTC | CASSTPLTSNENIQYF
. | TRBJ2-1 | . | TRBV2 | TGTGCCAGCAGTGAGTTGGACAGCTACAATGAGCAGTTCTTC | CASSELDSYNEQFF
. | TRBJ2-7 | TRBD2 | TRBV18 | TGTGCCAGCTCAAAGGTAGCGGGGATTAGCTCCTACGAGCAGTACTTC | CASSKVAGISSYEQYF
few | TRBJ1-2 | . | TRBV27 | TGTGCCAGCAGTTTAGGCGGGGGCTATGGCTACACCTTC | CASSLGGGYGYTF
once | TRBJ1-2 | TRBD1 | TRBV6-5 | TGTGCCAGCAGTTACTCCCCCCACACGCCAGGGGGTGGCTACACCTTC | CASSYSPHTPGGGYTF
. | TRBJ2-2 | TRBD2 | TRBV29-1 | TGCAGCGTTGACCGGGAGGGTAACTCCGGGGAGCTGTTTTTT | CSVDREGNSGELFF
once | TRBJ1-3 | TRBD1 | TRBV9 | TGTGCCAGCAGCCCGATGACAGGGGGGGCTGGAAACACCATATATTTT | CASSPMTGGAGNTIYF
once | TRBJ2-5 | TRBD2 | TRBV7-6 | TGTGCCAGCAGCCTCAGACTAGCGGGAGGGCGGGGAGAGACCCAGTACTTC | CASSLRLAGGRGETQYF
. | TRBJ1-1 | TRBD1 | TRBV5-4 | TGTGCCAGCAGCATACAGGGGGGACAAGCTTTCTTT | CASSIQGGQAFF
. | TRBJ1-4 | TRBD1 | TRBV6-5 | TGTGCCAGTGATTTGGGGACAGGGGAAAAACTGTTTTTT | CASDLGTGEKLFF
. | TRBJ2-5 | TRBD2 | TRBV30 | TGTGCCTGGAATGAGCGGGAGATGGGGGAGACCCAGTACTTC | CAWNEREMGETQYF
. | TRBJ2-1 | . | TRBV18 | TGTGCCAGCTCACCACCTCCCCTTACAATCTCTGAGCAGTTCTTC | CASSPPPLTISEQFF
. | TRBJ2-7 | TRBD1 | TRBV11-2 | TGTGCCAGCAGCCTCTTCCTGACAGGGTGGGACGAGCAGTACTTC | CASSLFLTGWDEQYF
. | TRBJ2-3 | . | TRBV5-1 | TGCGCCAGCAGCGGTCAGGGGAGCACAGATACGCAGTATTTT | CASSGQGSTDTQYF
once | TRBJ2-1 | . | TRBV21-1 | TGTGCCAGCAGCCCCGGGGGCGGGGGGGCAGGGAATGAGCAGTTCTTC | CASSPGGGGAGNEQFF
. | TRBJ1-2 | TRBD1 | TRBV9 | TGTGCCAGCAGCGTAGACAGGGGAATGATGAGTGGCTACACCTTC | CASSVDRGMMSGYTF
. | TRBJ1-5 | TRBD1 | TRBV6-5 | TGTGCCAGCTCGCCCGGACAGGGTGATCAGCCCCAGCATTTT | CASSPGQGDQPQHF
once | TRBJ2-7 | . | TRBV6-5 | TGTGCCAGCAGTTACCTCAGGGGATCCTACGAGCAGTACTTC | CASSYLRGSYEQYF
. | TRBJ2-7 | . | TRBV7-9 | TGTGCCAGCAGCTTATATGCGGAATCCTACGAGCAGTACTTC | CASSLYAESYEQYF
. | TRBJ2-2 | TRBD2 | TRBV5-5 | TGTGCCATGAGCGCGGGAGTTTTATCCGGGGAGCTGTTTTTT | CAMSAGVLSGELFF
once | TRBJ1-2 | TRBD1 | TRBV10-1 | TGCGCCAGCAGTGCGGGACAGAGAGGCTACACCTTC | CASSAGQRGYTF
. | TRBJ1-6 | . | TRBV5-1 | TGCGCCAGCAGCTTGAGGCAGGTGGAAAATTCACCCCTCCACTTT | CASSLRQVENSPLHF